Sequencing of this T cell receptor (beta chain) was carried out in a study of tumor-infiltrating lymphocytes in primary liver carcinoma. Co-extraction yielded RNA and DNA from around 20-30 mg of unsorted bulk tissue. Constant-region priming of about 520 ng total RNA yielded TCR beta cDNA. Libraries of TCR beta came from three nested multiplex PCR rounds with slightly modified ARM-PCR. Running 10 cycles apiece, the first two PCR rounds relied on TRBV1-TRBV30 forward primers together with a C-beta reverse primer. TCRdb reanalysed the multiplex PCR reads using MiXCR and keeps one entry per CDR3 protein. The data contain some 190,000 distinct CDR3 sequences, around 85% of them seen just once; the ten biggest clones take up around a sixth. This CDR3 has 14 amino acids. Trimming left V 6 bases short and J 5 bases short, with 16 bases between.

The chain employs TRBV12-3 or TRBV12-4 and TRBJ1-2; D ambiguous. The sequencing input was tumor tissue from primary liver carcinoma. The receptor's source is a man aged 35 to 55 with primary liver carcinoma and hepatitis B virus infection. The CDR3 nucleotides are TGTGCCAGCAGCCCAACTGGGCCCTCATATGGCTACACCTTC. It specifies CASSPTGPSYGYTF.